Below are 18 T cell receptor beta chains sequenced from a single sample in a study of PD-1 blockade in classical Hodgkin lymphoma. Every patient experienced relapse after autologous stem cell transplantation, and brentuximab vedotin exposure varied. The method was immunoSEQ multiplex PCR; TCRdb's version includes in-frame clones alone and lacks a portion of them. The repertoire has 29,000 or so clones, around 70% of them found once; the top ten carry about 15%. The starting material was peripheral blood mononuclear cells (PBMCs), obtained before the second cycle of nivolumab. All receptors come from a human donor with classical Hodgkin lymphoma.

In its sample, this clone is medium-sized. V is TRBV2 and J is TRBJ1-2, with 7 bases matching TRBD1. J was trimmed by 2 bases and V by 7 bases; bases with no gene match: 4. The CDR3 has 13 residues. CDR1 is SNHLY and CDR2 is FYNNEI in the germline V gene. The CDR3 DNA follows: TGTGCCAGCAAGTCGGGACAGAACTATGGCTACACCTTC. It specifies CASKSGQNYGYTF.

J is TRBJ2-3 and V is TRBV5-8; TRBD2 aligns across 7 bases. Per the germline V gene, CDR1 is SGHTS and CDR2 is YDEGEE. The CDR3 loop spans 16 amino acids. Trimming cost V 3 bases and J 1 base; bases outside gene matches: 8. The CDR3 coding sequence is TGTGCCAGCAGCTCCGGCTGGGCGGGGGGCACAGATACGCAGTATTTT. Protein sequence: CASSSGWAGGTDTQYF.

The chain uses TRBV28 and TRBJ1-3; unclear D gene. Trimming took 5 bases from V and 4 from J, leaving 12 bases between them. CDR3 length: 14 residues. CDR1 and CDR2 (germline): MDHEN, SYDVKM. The CDR3 DNA reads TGTGCCAGCAGTCCTGGCGGGCCAGGAAACACCATATATTTT. Protein sequence: CASSPGGPGNTIYF.

This clone came up once. The chain is built from TRBV19 and TRBJ2-1; a possible D gene is TRBD2 (6 bases). CDR1 is LNHDA, CDR2 SQIVND, per germline (reference sequence). This CDR3 contains 15 residues. V lost 1 base and J 1 base, leaving 8 bases between the germline ends. The CDR3: CASSIGRGSYNEQFF. The CDR3, as DNA: TGTGCCAGTAGTATAGGGAGGGGTTCCTACAATGAGCAGTTCTTC.

This clone was detected only a few times. The chain combines TRBV27 with TRBJ2-7, with a weak D call TRBD2 (6 bases). V lost 4 bases and J 3 bases, leaving 19 bases between the germline ends. The germline gives CDR1 MNHEY, CDR2 SMNVEV (reference sequence). This CDR3 has 16 residues. The DNA for the CDR3 is TGTGCCAGCAGTTCCCTGGGGGGAAGGCAATACTACGAGCAGTACTTC. This sequence encodes CASSSLGGRQYYEQYF.

This clone has a single count. The chain employs TRBV5-5 and TRBJ1-5; no definite D call. The CDR3 extends over 15 amino acids. Germline V lookup: CDR1 SGHKS, CDR2 YYEKEE (reference sequence). V lost 4 bases and J lost 6, with 17 bases in between. Written as DNA, the CDR3 is TGTGCCAGCAGCCCCGGGAGGGCTAATGGTCAGCCCCAGCATTTT. Its protein is CASSPGRANGQPQHF.

This chain links TRBV18 with TRBJ2-2; D call uncertain. V was cut by 3 bases and J by 4 bases, with 6 bases left in between. There are 13 residues in the CDR3. Germline assignment: CDR1 KGHSH and CDR2 LQKENI. The CDR3 DNA reads TGTGCCAGCTCACCTCCCGGCACCGGGGAGCTGTTTTTT. This codes for CASSPPGTGELFF.

CDR3 sequence (DNA): TGTGCCAGCAGCGACCCCAATAAGGAGGGCAGCTCTCAACTAGATACGCAGTATTTT. It translates to CASSDPNKEGSSQLDTQYF. J is TRBJ2-3 and V is TRBV9, with TRBD2 as a possible D gene (6 bases). Germline-derived CDR1 and CDR2 are SGDLS and YYNGEE. The CDR3 length is 19 residues. The V end lost 3 bases, the J end lost 5 bases, and 28 bases lay between the germline ends.

Only a few counts were recorded for this clone. The gene calls are TRBV5-1 and TRBJ1-5; perhaps TRBD1 as D (5 bases). CDR3 length: 14 amino acids. The V gene lost 6 bases and the J gene lost 0 bases, with 10 bases spanning the gap. Germline V gene sequence: CDR1 SGHRS, CDR2 YFSETQ. The CDR3 DNA reads as TGCGCCAGCAAGGAGGGGACTAGCAATCAGCCCCAGCATTTT. Its translation: CASKEGTSNQPQHF.

As regards this clone: One end of the junction varies from germline; a read error may be responsible. The rearrangement joins TRBV5-8 to TRBJ1-2; no firm D call. The CDR3 totals 17 residues. Germline CDR1 SGHTS, CDR2 YDEGEE. This chain's CDR3 is CASSPKERRRKTYGYTF. The DNA of the CDR3 is TGCGCCAGCAGCCCTAAGGAAAGACGTCGAAAGACCTATGGCTACACCTTC.

The table lists this clone with a count of one. The rearrangement links TRBV7-3 to TRBJ2-1, with D uncertain. Trimming cost V 1 base and J 6 bases, with 4 bases left between them. There are 12 residues in the CDR3. Germline loops: CDR1 SGHTA, CDR2 FQGTGA. CDR3 sequence reads: CASSLNPNEQFF. The DNA of the CDR3 is TGTGCCAGCAGCTTAAACCCCAATGAGCAGTTCTTC.

This chain connects TRBV4-3 to TRBJ1-1; D may be TRBD1 (5 bases). Germline V CDR1 and CDR2: LGHNA, YSLEER. V lost 2 bases and J 5 bases, leaving 21 bases between the germline ends. The CDR3 is 17 amino acids. The CDR3 DNA sequence: TGCGCCAGCAGCCAATACAGGTCTTTTGATGGGGATACTGAAGCTTTCTTT. Translated: CASSQYRSFDGDTEAFF.

V is TRBV7-2 and J is TRBJ2-2, with TRBD2 as a possible D gene (7 bases). Germline values: CDR1 SGHTA, CDR2 FQGNSA. Trimming cost V 1 base and J 6 bases, with 18 bases left between them. The CDR3 covers 17 residues. CDR3: CASSLVGGRLGAGELFF. DNA for the CDR3: TGTGCCAGCAGCTTAGTCGGGGGGCGGCTTGGGGCCGGGGAGCTGTTTTTT.

CDR3 nucleotide sequence: TGTGCCAGCAGCTTTCTCGGGACAGGGAAAATGGAAAAACTGTTTTTT. Translating it yields CASSFLGTGKMEKLFF. The gene calls are TRBV11-2 and TRBJ1-4, with 9 bases identical to TRBD1. From germline, CDR1 is SGHAT and CDR2 FQNNGV. The V segment lost 3 bases and the J segment 8 bases; nucleotides outside the gene matches: 10. The CDR3 contains 16 residues.

V gene TRBV23-1 combines with J gene TRBJ2-7; TRBD1 or TRBD2 may be the D gene (5 bases each). TRBV23-1 is classed as an ORF, of uncertain function. The CDR3 has 14 residues. V was shortened by 4 bases and J by 7 bases, with 17 bases between the two germline ends. This CDR3 reads CASSPEGPSGEQYV. CDR3 nucleotides: TGCGCCAGCAGTCCAGAGGGACCGTCCGGAGAGCAGTACGTC.

The chain is built from TRBV11-2 and TRBJ1-3; weak D call: TRBD1 (5 bases). This CDR3 has 13 residues. CDR1 SGHAT and CDR2 FQNNGV come from the germline V gene. The ends were cut back, 7 bases at V and 7 bases at J, with 14 bases in the middle. The CDR3 DNA sequence: TGTGCCAGCACCATCTCAGGGCTGAACACCATATATTTT. Its protein product is CASTISGLNTIYF. The whole variable domain, filled in from reference TRBV11-2 and TRBJ1-3, reads EAGVAQSPRYKIIEKRQSVAFWCNPISGHATLYWYQQILGQGPKLLIQFQNNGVVDDSQLPKDRFSAERLKGVDSTLKIQPAKLEDSAVYLCASTISGLNTIYFGEGSWLTVV.

The rearrangement joins TRBV2 to TRBJ2-5, with D possibly matching TRBD2 (6 bases). This CDR3 region has 14 residues. The germline V gene has CDR1 SNHLY and CDR2 FYNNEI. Deletions cut 4 bases from V and 5 bases from J, with 14 bases between. CDR3 loop: CASSGLSGGETQYF. The CDR3 region has the DNA TGTGCCAGCAGTGGTTTAAGTGGAGGGGAGACCCAGTACTTC.

V and J are TRBV28 and TRBJ2-1, with 8 bases identical to TRBD2. The trim removed 6 bases at V and 5 bases at J, leaving 6 bases unmatched. The length of the CDR3 is 14 residues. The germline CDR1 and CDR2 sequences are MDHEN and SYDVKM. The CDR3 sequence: CASRAAGGHNEQFF. The CDR3 DNA reads TGTGCCAGCAGAGCGGCGGGGGGCCACAATGAGCAGTTCTTC.